Listed here are 3 T cell receptor beta chains from one sample, sequenced in a study of tumor and adjacent non-tumor tissue in lung cancer. This sample's RNA came from whole unsorted tissue. TCRbeta libraries were built with three rounds of nested PCR, modified from ARM-PCR. Using its own MiXCR run on the multiplex PCR reads, TCRdb lists one record per CDR3 protein. The sample includes 65,000 to 90,000 distinct CDR3 sequences, roughly 80% of them seen just once. Sequenced sample: lung tumor tissue. Source of these receptors: a woman in her fifties or sixties with non-small cell lung cancer.

This clonotype has just one count. Sequence at one end of the junction differs from germline and may be a read error. The CDR3 region is CTSSRIGTATNEKLFF. CDR3 coding DNA: TGTACCAGCAGCAGGATCGGGACAGCAACTAATGAAAAACTGTTTTTT. The chain links TRBV5-1 to TRBJ1-4; 7 nucleotides align to TRBD1. The CDR3 loop spans 16 amino acids. In germline, CDR1 is SGHRS, CDR2 YFSETQ.

Concerning this clonotype: Its ends do not fully match the called genes, so a read error is possible. V gene TRBV28 combines with J gene TRBJ2-1; 10 bases are a match to TRBD1. From germline, CDR1 is MDHEN and CDR2 SYDVKM. The CDR3 length is 15 residues. This chain's CDR3 is CASSIGTGDSNEQFF. The CDR3 nucleotides read TGTGCCAGCAGTATTGGGACAGGGGATAGCAATGAACAGTTCTTC.

A remark on this clonotype: The junction and the germline gene differ at one end; a read error may be behind it. The rearrangement links TRBV6-2 or TRBV6-3 to TRBJ2-6; weak D call: TRBD1 (5 bases). The CDR3 has 15 amino acids. CDR1 MNHEY and CDR2 SVGEGT come from the germline V gene. The CDR3 DNA is TGTGCCAGGAGTTCTATCCGAAATGGGGCCAACGCCCTGACTTTC. It encodes CARSSIRNGANALTF.